The clone carrying this T cell receptor (beta chain) was seen more than once but under ten times. Its antigen remains unidentified. This entry comes from a study of response to subunit inactivated influenza vaccine. Findings and limits, study-wide: Every seasonal influenza vaccination brings in few new T cells, the authors suggested.

Each CDR3 protein gets one entry after TCRdb re-called the RT-PCR reads with MiXCR. The profile shows fewer than 600,000 distinct CDR3 sequences, about 7.2% of them singletons. This TCR was recovered from a man between 50 and 75 years old who received an inactivated influenza vaccine. Source: PBMCs from blood, taken roughly 24 months after vaccination.

The CDR3 region is CASSYSRRGSRHEQYF. The CDR3 region has the DNA TGTGCCAGCAGTTACTCCAGGAGGGGCTCCCGACACGAGCAGTACTTC. The chain links TRBV6-2 or TRBV6-3 to TRBJ2-7, with TRBD2 as a possible D gene (6 bases). This CDR3 contains 16 residues. V lost 0 bases and J 5 bases, leaving 17 bases between the germline ends. Germline V gene data show CDR1 as MNHEY and CDR2 as SVGEGT.